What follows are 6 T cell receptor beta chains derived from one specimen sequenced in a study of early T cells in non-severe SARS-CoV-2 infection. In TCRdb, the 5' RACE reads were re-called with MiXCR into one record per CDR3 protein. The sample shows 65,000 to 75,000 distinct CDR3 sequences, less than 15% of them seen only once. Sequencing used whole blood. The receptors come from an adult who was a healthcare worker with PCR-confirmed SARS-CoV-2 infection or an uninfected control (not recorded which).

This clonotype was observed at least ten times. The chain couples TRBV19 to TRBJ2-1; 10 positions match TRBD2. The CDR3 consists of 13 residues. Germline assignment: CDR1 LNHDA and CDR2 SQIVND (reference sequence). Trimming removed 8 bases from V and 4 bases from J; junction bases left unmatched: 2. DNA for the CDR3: TGTGCCAGTGGACTAGCGGAGTACAATGAGCAGTTCTTC. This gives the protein CASGLAEYNEQFF.

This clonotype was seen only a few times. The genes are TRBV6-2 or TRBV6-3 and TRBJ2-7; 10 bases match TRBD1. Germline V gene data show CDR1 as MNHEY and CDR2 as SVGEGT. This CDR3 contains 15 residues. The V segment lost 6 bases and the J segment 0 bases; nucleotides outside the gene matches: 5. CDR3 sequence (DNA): TGTGCCAGCAGCCGACAGGGGGCGTTCTCCTACGAGCAGTACTTC. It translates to CASSRQGAFSYEQYF.

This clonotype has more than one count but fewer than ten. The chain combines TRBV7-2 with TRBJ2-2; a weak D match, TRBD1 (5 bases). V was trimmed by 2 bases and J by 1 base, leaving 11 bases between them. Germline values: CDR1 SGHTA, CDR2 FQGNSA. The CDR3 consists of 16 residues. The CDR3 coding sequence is TGTGCCAGCAGCTTATCTGGGGCGTTGAACACCGGGGAGCTGTTTTTT. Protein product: CASSLSGALNTGELFF.

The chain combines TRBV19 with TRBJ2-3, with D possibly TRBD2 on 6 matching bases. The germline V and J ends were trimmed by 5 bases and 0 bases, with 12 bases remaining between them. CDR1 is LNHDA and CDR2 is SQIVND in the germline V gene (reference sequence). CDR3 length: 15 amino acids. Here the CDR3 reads CASSSRGTSTDTQYF. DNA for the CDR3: TGTGCCAGTAGTTCCCGGGGGACTAGCACAGATACGCAGTATTTT.

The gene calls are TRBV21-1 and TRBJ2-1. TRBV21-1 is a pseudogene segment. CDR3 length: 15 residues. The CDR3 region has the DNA TGTGCCAGCAGCAACAGCGGGAGTTCCTACAATGAGCAGTTCTTC. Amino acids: CASSNSGSSYNEQFF.

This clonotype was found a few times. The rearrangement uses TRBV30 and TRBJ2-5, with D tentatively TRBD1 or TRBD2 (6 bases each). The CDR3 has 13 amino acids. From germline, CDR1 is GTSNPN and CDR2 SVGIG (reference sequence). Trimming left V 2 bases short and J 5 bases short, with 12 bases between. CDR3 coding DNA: TGTGCCTGGAGTAAGGGGGGAGTGGAGACCCAGTACTTC. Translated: CAWSKGGVETQYF. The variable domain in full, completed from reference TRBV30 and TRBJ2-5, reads SQTIHQWPATLVQPVGSPLSLECTVEGTSNPNLYWYRQAAGRGLQLLFYSVGIGQISSEVPQNLSASRPQDRQFILSSKKLLLSDSGFYLCAWSKGGVETQYFGPGTRLLVL.